Listed here is a single TCR beta chain. The count of this clone is one. Which antigen it targets is not known. No much larger clonotype is one base removed from it; base qualities were not supplied. The collaborating institutions used their own protocols to collect whole blood in K2EDTA tubes. Collaborator samples were shipped for TCRbeta analysis as frozen whole blood, isolated PBMCs, or DNA extracted from either sample type. Unmatched junction bases come to 14, with V trimmed by 9 bases and J by 2 bases. The CDR3 measures 18 amino acids from cysteine to phenylalanine. The read is trimmed to its CDR3 DNA, 54 bases read in frame from base 1. The germline V gene gives CDR1 as KGHDR and CDR2 as SFDVKD. TCRbeta CDR3 regions were amplified from genomic DNA using the immunoSEQ Assay, a bias-controlled multiplex PCR. On the study's bioinformatics: Nucleated cell counts per sample were estimated from amplification of reference gene primers within the assay. To quantify the absolute abundance of each unique TCRbeta CDR3 rearrangement, sequence reads were collapsed and filtered. For each sample, productive Simpson clonality was calculated as the square root of Simpson's diversity index over productive rearrangements. Not all clones reach the TCRdb copy of this immuneACCESS table, which keeps in-frame sequences only. Checked studies attribute under half of the gap to unresolved V genes and leave the rest unexplained. Clone size and V and J calls were adopted from that table, with D and trimming inferred from the DNA. This sample is represented by around 16,000 clones; around nine tenths of them were singletons. The top ten clonotypes cover around 50% of the sample.

This entry is derived from a study of blood T cell repertoires in COVID-19 (dated by TCRdb to 2018 to 2020). Some background on the complete study: The collaborator samples originated in the United States, Italy and Spain and spanned the acute and convalescent phases of COVID-19. The samples were drawn from two sources: the first 160 participants of the ongoing ImmuneRACE study, and fewer than 1,500 subjects contributed by 6 global collaborators. A freely available public database, intended as a resource for researchers studying the immune response to SARS-CoV-2, is where the repertoires were released. The sample metadata nearly always contained a de-identified subject ID, COVID-19 status, age in years and sex. Where HLA class I and class II types were available, the types were taken from metadata supplied by the sample provider, not from assay-based typing. The dataset comprised deeply sampled blood TCRbeta repertoires from subjects exposed to, actively infected with, or recovered from COVID-19. The material from the prospective study consisted of cDNA or gDNA derived from T cells, B-cell-depleted T cells, or PBMCs. The full study reports these points: How much clinical and demographic metadata was included differed by source and by participant, and the metadata was provided uncurated.

Sequenced input: peripheral blood. This sequence originates from a human donor in a cohort sampled during active COVID-19. The rearrangement combines TRBV24-1 with TRBJ2-3, with 12 bases matching TRBD2. The CDR3 protein: CATETSGGPTAITDTQYF. The DNA is TGTGCCACCGAGACTAGCGGGGGCCCCACAGCGATCACAGATACGCAGTATTTT.